This T cell receptor (beta chain) was identified in a study of OX40 agonist ivuxolimab in advanced cancers. Study outcomes and limitations: Compared with CD4+, CD8+ T cells on average had more expanded clones. Low clonal expansion, among the lowest seen, marked partial responders at 0.1-3.0 mg/kg.

Only in-frame clones appear in the TCRdb table, and some are missing; sequencing was by immunoSEQ multiplex PCR. Seen here are roughly 35,000 clones, 92% observed once, and the top ten hold 25% to 35%. About this clone itself: Its antigen is unidentified.

There are 12 residues in the CDR3. The V end lost 7 bases, the J end lost 1 base, and 7 bases lay between the germline ends. Per germline, CDR1 LNHDA and CDR2 SQIVND (reference sequence). The investigators sampled blood at baseline, at cycle 4 day 1, and at cycle 7 day 1. This material consisted of CD4+ or CD8+ T cells sorted from blood, taken in a trial of the OX40 agonist ivuxolimab. This chain links TRBV19 with TRBJ1-1; D gene ambiguous. The sequence was obtained from an adult with an advanced solid tumor such as melanoma, head and neck, liver or kidney cancer. The CDR3 DNA reads as TGTGCCAGTACCACCGGGAACACTGAAGCTTTCTTT. This gives the protein CASTTGNTEAFF.